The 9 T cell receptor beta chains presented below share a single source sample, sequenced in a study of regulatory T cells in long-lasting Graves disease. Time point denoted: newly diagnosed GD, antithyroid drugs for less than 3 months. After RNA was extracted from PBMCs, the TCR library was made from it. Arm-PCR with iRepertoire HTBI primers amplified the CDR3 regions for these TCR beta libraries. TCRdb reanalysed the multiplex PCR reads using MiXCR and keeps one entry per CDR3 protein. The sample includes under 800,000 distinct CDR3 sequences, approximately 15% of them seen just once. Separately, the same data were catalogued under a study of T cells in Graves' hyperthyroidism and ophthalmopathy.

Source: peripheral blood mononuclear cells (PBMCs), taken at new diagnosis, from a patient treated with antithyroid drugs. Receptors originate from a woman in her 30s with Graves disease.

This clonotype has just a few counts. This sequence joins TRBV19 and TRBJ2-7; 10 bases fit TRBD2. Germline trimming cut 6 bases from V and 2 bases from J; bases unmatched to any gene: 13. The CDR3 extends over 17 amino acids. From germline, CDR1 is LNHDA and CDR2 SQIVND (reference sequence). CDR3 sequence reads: CASSQTLLAGVPYEQYF. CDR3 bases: TGTGCCAGTAGCCAAACTCTTCTAGCGGGAGTACCCTACGAGCAGTACTTC. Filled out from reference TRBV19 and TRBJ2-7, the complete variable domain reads DGGITQSPKYLFRKEGQNVTLSCEQNLNHDAMYWYRQDPGQGLRLIYYSQIVNDFQKGDIAEGYSVSREKKESFPLTVTSAQKNPTAFYLCASSQTLLAGVPYEQYFGPGTRLTVT.

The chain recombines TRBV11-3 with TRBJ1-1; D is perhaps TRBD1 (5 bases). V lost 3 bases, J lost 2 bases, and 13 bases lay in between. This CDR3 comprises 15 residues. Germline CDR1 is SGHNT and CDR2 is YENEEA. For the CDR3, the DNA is TGTGCCAGCAGCTTGGACGACAGCGGTAACACTGAAGCTTTCTTT. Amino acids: CASSLDDSGNTEAFF.

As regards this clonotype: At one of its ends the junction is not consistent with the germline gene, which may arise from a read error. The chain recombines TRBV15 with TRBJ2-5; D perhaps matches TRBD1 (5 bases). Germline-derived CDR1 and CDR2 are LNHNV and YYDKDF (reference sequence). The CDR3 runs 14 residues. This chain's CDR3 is CATSPMTVQETRYF. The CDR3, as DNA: TGTGCCACGTCCCCAATGACAGTGCAAGAGACCCGGTACTTC.

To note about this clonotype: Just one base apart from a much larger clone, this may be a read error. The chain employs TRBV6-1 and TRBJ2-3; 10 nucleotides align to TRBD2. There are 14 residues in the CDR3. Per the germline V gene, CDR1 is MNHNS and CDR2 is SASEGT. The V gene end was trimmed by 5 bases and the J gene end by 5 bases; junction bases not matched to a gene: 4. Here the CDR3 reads CASSRLAGEDTQYF. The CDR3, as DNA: TGTGCCAGCAGTAGGCTAGCGGGAGAAGATACGCAGTATTTT.

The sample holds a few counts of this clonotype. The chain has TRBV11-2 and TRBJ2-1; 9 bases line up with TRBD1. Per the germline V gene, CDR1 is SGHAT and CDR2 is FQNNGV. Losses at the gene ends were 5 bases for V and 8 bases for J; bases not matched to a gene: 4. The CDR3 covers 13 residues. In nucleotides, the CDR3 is TGTGCCAGCAGCGTGACAGGGGGGGATGAGCAGTTCTTC. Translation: CASSVTGGDEQFF.

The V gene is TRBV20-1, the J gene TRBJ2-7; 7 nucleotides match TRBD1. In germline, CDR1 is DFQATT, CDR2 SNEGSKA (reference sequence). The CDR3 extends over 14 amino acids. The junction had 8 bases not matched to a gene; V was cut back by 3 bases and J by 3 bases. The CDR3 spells CSASRQGWLYEQYF. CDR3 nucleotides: TGCAGTGCTAGCCGACAGGGTTGGCTCTACGAGCAGTACTTC.

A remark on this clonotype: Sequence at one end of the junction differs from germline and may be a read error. The CDR3 nucleotides read TGTGCCAGCAGCCGGGACAGTTCCGCATCCTACGGGCAGTACTTC. It specifies CASSRDSSASYGQYF. The rearrangement links TRBV2 to TRBJ2-7; 7 bases agree with TRBD1. The CDR3 sequence is 15 residues long. Germline V gene sequence: CDR1 SNHLY, CDR2 FYNNEI.

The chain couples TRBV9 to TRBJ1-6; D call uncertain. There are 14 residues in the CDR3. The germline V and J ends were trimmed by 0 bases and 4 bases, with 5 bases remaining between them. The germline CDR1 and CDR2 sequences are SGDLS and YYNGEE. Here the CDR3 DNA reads TGTGCCAGCAGCGTAGAAGGGTATAATTCACCCCTCCACTTT. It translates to CASSVEGYNSPLHF. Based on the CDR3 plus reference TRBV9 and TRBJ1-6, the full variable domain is DSGVTQTPKHLITATGQRVTLRCSPRSGDLSVYWYQQSLDQGLQFLIQYYNGEERAKGNILERFSAQQFPDLHSELNLSSLELGDSALYFCASSVEGYNSPLHFGNGTRLTVT.

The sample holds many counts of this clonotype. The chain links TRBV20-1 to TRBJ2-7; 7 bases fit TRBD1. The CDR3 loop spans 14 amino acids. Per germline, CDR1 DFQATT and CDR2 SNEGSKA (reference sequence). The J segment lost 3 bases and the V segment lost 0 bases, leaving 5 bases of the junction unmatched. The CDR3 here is CSARDGTANYEQYF. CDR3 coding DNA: TGCAGTGCTAGAGACGGGACAGCGAACTACGAGCAGTACTTC.